One sample yielded the 32 T cell receptor beta chains listed below, sequenced in a study of post-analysis software for immune sequencing data. Study-level results: Roughly five TRBV segments appeared more often in patients than in controls, and TRBV5-6, TRBV5-1 and TRBV20-1 were among these.

Each TCR beta cDNA library carried unique molecular identifiers. TCRdb redid the calling of the PCR reads with MiXCR, one entry per CDR3 protein. The table lists hundreds of thousands of distinct CDR3 sequences, about 32% of them singletons. Their antigen targets remain unknown. The sample consisted of blood. These receptors originate from a girl between 10 and 17 years old with multiple sclerosis.

A word on this clonotype: Being one base from a much bigger clone, this may be a read error. The V call is TRBV20-1, the J call TRBJ2-5, with no clear D. The V end lost 3 bases, the J end lost 11 bases, and 13 bases lay between the germline ends. The CDR3 runs 11 residues. The germline V gene encodes CDR1 DFQATT and CDR2 SNEGSKA (reference sequence). As DNA, the CDR3 is TGCAGTGCTAGTAGGTCCAATGAGCAGTACTTC. Translation gives CSASRSNEQYF.

This clonotype has a handful of counts. The chain couples TRBV4-3 to TRBJ1-2; 9 positions agree with TRBD1. V lost 2 bases and J lost 8; bases outside the gene matches: 12. This CDR3 spans 16 amino acids. Germline CDR1 is LGHNA and CDR2 is YSLEER. The CDR3 nucleotides are TGCGCCAGCAGCCAACAGACGGACAGGGGTTCGGCCGGCTACACCTTC. Translating gives CASSQQTDRGSAGYTF.

This clonotype was picked up a small number of times. The genes are TRBV20-1 and TRBJ2-7, with TRBD2 matching 8 bases. From germline, CDR1 is DFQATT and CDR2 SNEGSKA (reference sequence). V lost 5 bases to trimming and J lost 2 bases; unmatched junction nucleotides: 11. The CDR3 sequence is 15 residues long. The CDR3 DNA reads TGCAGTGCTCGATTTACTAGCGGAGTCACCTACGAGCAGTACTTC. Its protein product is CSARFTSGVTYEQYF.

The chain couples TRBV6-1 to TRBJ2-7; 8 bases map to TRBD1. The CDR3 loop spans 14 amino acids. Germline values: CDR1 MNHNS, CDR2 SASEGT. J gave up 4 bases and V 6 bases, and 8 bases lay outside the gene matches. The CDR3 reads CASRYPGGYYEQYF. The CDR3 DNA sequence: TGTGCCAGCAGGTACCCAGGGGGCTATTACGAGCAGTACTTC.

The CDR3 loop reads CASIAGVAYEQYF. In DNA form, the CDR3 reads TGTGCCAGCATCGCGGGAGTGGCCTACGAGCAGTACTTC. The chain links TRBV6-2 or TRBV6-3 to TRBJ2-7; 7 positions agree with TRBD2. The germline gives CDR1 MNHEY, CDR2 SVGEGT. The CDR3 runs to 13 residues. Trimming at V came to 7 bases and at J to 2 bases, leaving 5 bases not matched to a gene.

This clonotype was picked up a small number of times. The chain employs TRBV20-1 and TRBJ1-4, with D unresolved. Trimming stripped 1 base from V and 8 bases from J, with 14 bases between. The CDR3 has 14 amino acids. Germline V gene sequence: CDR1 DFQATT, CDR2 SNEGSKA (reference sequence). The CDR3 here is CSARVHSQREKLFF. Here the CDR3 DNA reads TGCAGTGCTAGAGTTCACTCCCAGCGGGAAAAACTGTTTTTT.

This clonotype came up a few times. This sequence joins TRBV5-5 and TRBJ1-5, with D perhaps matching TRBD1 (5 bases). CDR1 is SGHKS and CDR2 is YYEKEE in the germline V gene (reference sequence). V was cut by 3 bases and J by 0 bases, with 10 bases left in between. CDR3 size: 15 residues. CDR3 nucleotide sequence: TGTGCCAGCAGCTCCGGGACGTATAGCAATCAGCCCCAGCATTTT. It codes for CASSSGTYSNQPQHF. The full variable domain, completed using reference TRBV5-5 and TRBJ1-5, is DAGVTQSPTHLIKTRGQQVTLRCSPISGHKSVSWYQQVLGQGPQFIFQYYEKEERGRGNFPDRFSARQFPNYSSELNVNALLLGDSALYLCASSSGTYSNQPQHFGDGTRLSIL.

The J gene is TRBJ2-3, the V gene TRBV2; D uncertain. There are 14 residues in the CDR3. Germline CDR1 reads SNHLY; CDR2 reads FYNNEI. V dropped 4 bases and J dropped 1 base, with 9 bases sitting between them. The CDR3 sequence: CASSGRSGTDTQYF. The CDR3 DNA is TGTGCCAGCAGTGGCCGCTCGGGCACAGATACGCAGTATTTT.

CDR3 residues: CASSPSTFQETQYF. Here the CDR3 DNA reads TGCGCCAGCAGCCCTAGCACATTCCAAGAGACCCAGTACTTC. The genes are TRBV4-1 and TRBJ2-5, with D perhaps matching TRBD2 (5 bases). The CDR3 covers 14 residues. In germline, CDR1 is MGHRA, CDR2 YSYEKL. Deletions cut 4 bases from V and 1 base from J, with 10 bases between.

The genes are TRBV4-1 and TRBJ2-1; no firm D call. Germline V CDR1 and CDR2: MGHRA, YSYEKL. With 1 base removed from V and 5 bases from J, the gap between germline ends came to 9 bases. The CDR3 is 14 residues long. The CDR3 DNA reads TGCGCCAGCAGCCAAGCCCTCACCCACAATGAGCAGTTCTTC. It yields the protein CASSQALTHNEQFF.

The table lists this clonotype with a few counts. This chain joins TRBV7-2 and TRBJ2-7; D is undetermined. The CDR3 contains 15 residues. Between the trimmed V and J ends, which lost 4 bases and 0 bases, there was a span of 13 bases. Germline V lookup: CDR1 SGHTA, CDR2 FQGNSA. CDR3 sequence: CASSSWPPGSYEQYF. The CDR3 nucleotides read TGTGCCAGCAGCTCGTGGCCTCCCGGCTCCTACGAGCAGTACTTC. Together with reference TRBV7-2 and TRBJ2-7, the CDR3 gives the full variable domain: GAGVSQSPSNKVTEKGKDVELRCDPISGHTALYWYRQSLGQGLEFLIYFQGNSAPDKSGLPSDRFSAERTGGSVSTLTIQRTQQEDSAVYLCASSSWPPGSYEQYFGPGTRLTVT.

This chain connects TRBV4-3 to TRBJ1-2, with D possibly TRBD1 on 5 matching bases. In germline, CDR1 is LGHNA, CDR2 YSLEER. The CDR3 runs to 15 residues. Trimming cost V 0 bases and J 7 bases, with 15 bases left between them. CDR3 sequence reads: CASSQDGAAPLGYTF. CDR3 nucleotides: TGCGCCAGCAGCCAAGATGGGGCTGCCCCCCTTGGCTACACCTTC.

V usage is TRBV7-2 and J usage is TRBJ2-3; 7 bases are shared with TRBD2. Trimming took 5 bases from V and 0 from J; bases not matched to a gene: 8. CDR3 size: 16 residues. Germline loops: CDR1 SGHTA, CDR2 FQGNSA. The CDR3 DNA reads as TGTGCCAGCAGCCGGGGAGGGACCTCTAGCACAGATACGCAGTATTTT. It is translated as CASSRGGTSSTDTQYF.

The rearrangement uses TRBV24-1 and TRBJ2-1; unclear D gene. V lost 3 bases and J lost 8, with 4 bases in between. This CDR3 has 11 residues. Germline V gene lookup returns CDR1 KGHDR and CDR2 SFDVKD. The CDR3 sequence is CATSDPDEQFF. The DNA of the CDR3 is TGTGCCACCAGTGATCCCGATGAGCAGTTCTTC.

The rearrangement uses TRBV7-4 and TRBJ2-3, with D perhaps matching TRBD2 (6 bases). The CDR3 is made up of 17 amino acids. V was trimmed by 10 bases and J by 0 bases, leaving 23 bases between them. The germline gives CDR1 SGHVT, CDR2 SQSDAQ. The CDR3 nucleotides read TGTGCCAACCGGGGGAGGAGACATAGCCTTAGCACAGATACGCAGTATTTT. The encoded protein is CANRGRRHSLSTDTQYF.

This clonotype was recorded at least ten times. The gene calls are TRBV6-1 and TRBJ2-5; TRBD2 aligns across 9 bases. The germline V gene encodes CDR1 MNHNS and CDR2 SASEGT. The CDR3 contains 13 residues. V lost 6 bases, J lost 2 bases, and 1 base stayed unmatched. The CDR3 is CASRLAGQETQYF. The CDR3 nucleotides are TGTGCCAGCAGGCTAGCGGGGCAAGAGACCCAGTACTTC.

V is TRBV29-1 and J is TRBJ1-2; 8 bases agree with TRBD1. CDR3 size: 14 residues. CDR1 and CDR2 from the germline V gene are SQVTM and ANQGSEA. J was trimmed by 5 bases and V by 4 bases; bases with no gene match: 9. The CDR3 sequence is CSVGRGRSIYGYTF. CDR3 bases: TGCAGCGTTGGCAGGGGGCGATCCATTTATGGCTACACCTTC.

The chain uses TRBV29-1 and TRBJ1-2; D call uncertain. V lost 3 bases and J 8 bases, leaving 19 bases between the germline ends. This CDR3 contains 14 residues. The germline CDR1 and CDR2 sequences are SQVTM and ANQGSEA. CDR3 sequence reads: CSVEPAGFWEGYTF. DNA for the CDR3: TGCAGCGTTGAGCCAGCTGGGTTCTGGGAAGGCTACACCTTC.

This sequence joins TRBV5-1 and TRBJ2-2, with 10 nucleotides matching TRBD2. Germline V CDR1 and CDR2: SGHRS, YFSETQ. Germline trimming cut 0 bases from V and 2 bases from J; bases unmatched to any gene: 13. The CDR3 consists of 20 residues. The CDR3 loop reads CASSLARLTLAGANTGELFF. As DNA, the CDR3 is TGCGCCAGCAGCTTGGCCCGACTAACCCTAGCGGGGGCCAACACCGGGGAGCTGTTTTTT.

The rearrangement joins TRBV28 to TRBJ2-3, with 11 bases identical to TRBD2. CDR1 MDHEN and CDR2 SYDVKM come from the germline V gene. The CDR3 spans 15 residues. After removal of 3 bases from V and 6 bases from J, the junction contained 5 bases not matched to a gene. As DNA, the CDR3 is TGTGCCAGCAGTTTCTTAGCGGGAGGGCGGGATACGCAGTATTTT. It specifies CASSFLAGGRDTQYF.

The sample holds a few counts of this clonotype. The chain recombines TRBV10-3 with TRBJ1-1; D remains unclear. V was trimmed by 5 bases and J by 0 bases, leaving 10 bases between them. CDR1 and CDR2 from the germline V gene are ENHRY and SYGVKD. This CDR3 has 14 residues. The chain's CDR3 is CAISSIPVNTEAFF. The CDR3 DNA follows: TGTGCCATCAGTTCTATTCCAGTGAACACTGAAGCTTTCTTT.

The V gene is TRBV7-2, the J gene TRBJ2-7, with 11 nucleotides matching TRBD2. This CDR3 region has 17 residues. Germline CDR1 and CDR2: SGHTA and FQGNSA. The J segment lost 1 base and the V segment lost 4 bases, leaving 9 bases of the junction unmatched. Here the CDR3 reads CASSSRTSGLKSYEQYF. As DNA, the CDR3 is TGTGCCAGCAGCTCACGGACTAGCGGGCTGAAATCCTACGAGCAGTACTTC. Together with reference TRBV7-2 and TRBJ2-7, the CDR3 gives the full variable domain: GAGVSQSPSNKVTEKGKDVELRCDPISGHTALYWYRQSLGQGLEFLIYFQGNSAPDKSGLPSDRFSAERTGGSVSTLTIQRTQQEDSAVYLCASSSRTSGLKSYEQYFGPGTRLTVT.

J is TRBJ1-1 and V is TRBV6-5, with TRBD1 matching over 9 bases. Germline loops: CDR1 MNHEY, CDR2 SVGAGI. V lost 6 bases, J lost 4 bases, and 9 bases stayed unmatched. The CDR3 has 15 amino acids. CDR3 sequence (DNA): TGTGCCAGCAGCTACACGACAGGGGGTGGCACTGAAGCTTTCTTT. This codes for CASSYTTGGGTEAFF.

Points on this clonotype: This could be a read error, since a much larger clone is one nucleotide away. V is TRBV7-2 and J is TRBJ2-7; TRBD1 matches at 7 bases. The V gene's germline CDR1 is SGHTA and CDR2 FQGNSA. CDR3 length: 15 residues. CDR3 protein: CASSLYRTGSYEQDF. Written as DNA, the CDR3 is TGTGCCAGCAGCCTGTACCGGACAGGCTCCTACGAGCAGGACTTC.

This clonotype turned up a few times. CDR3 sequence: CASSPLRGADTQYF. CDR3 DNA sequence: TGTGCCAGCAGTCCACTTCGGGGGGCAGATACGCAGTATTTT. This chain links TRBV12-3 or TRBV12-4 with TRBJ2-3; 7 bases match TRBD2. The CDR3 covers 14 residues. V trimming: 5 bases; J trimming: 4 bases; junction bases outside the gene matches: 6.

This chain joins TRBV7-8 and TRBJ1-2; the D gene is possibly TRBD1 (5 bases). CDR3 length: 15 amino acids. Trimming stripped 4 bases from V and 2 bases from J, with 14 bases between. Germline V gene sequence: CDR1 SGHVS, CDR2 FQNEAQ. The CDR3, as DNA: TGTGCCAGCAGCTCGGGACGGCCCGGAAACTATGGCTACACCTTC. As protein: CASSSGRPGNYGYTF. The full variable domain, its missing parts supplied by reference TRBV7-8 and TRBJ1-2, is GAGVSQSPRYKVAKRGQDVALRCDPISGHVSLFWYQQALGQGPEFLTYFQNEAQLDKSGLPSDRFFAERPEGSVSTLKIQRTQQEDSAVYLCASSSGRPGNYGYTFGSGTRLTVV.

The CDR3 is CASSKTAGGVAKNIQYF. For the CDR3, the DNA is TGTGCCAGCAGTAAAACGGCGGGGGGAGTAGCCAAAAACATTCAGTACTTC. This chain connects TRBV6-1 to TRBJ2-4; 8 positions match TRBD2. CDR1 and CDR2 (germline): MNHNS, SASEGT. The V segment lost 5 bases and the J segment 0 bases; nucleotides outside the gene matches: 9. The CDR3 totals 17 residues.

As for this clonotype: One end of the junction does not line up with germline, which may come from a read error. The chain links TRBV5-1 to TRBJ2-1; 12 bases fit TRBD2. The CDR3 is made up of 16 amino acids. CDR1 and CDR2 (germline): SGHRS, YFSETQ. The DNA for the CDR3 is TGCACCAGCAGCTCCGGACTAGCGGGGCACTACAATGAGCAGTTCTTC. This sequence encodes CTSSSGLAGHYNEQFF.

This chain links TRBV28 with TRBJ1-1, with D possibly TRBD1 on 6 matching bases. The CDR3 consists of 14 residues. The V end lost 5 bases, the J end lost 2 bases, and 12 bases lay between the germline ends. CDR1 is MDHEN, CDR2 SYDVKM, per germline. CDR3 nucleotides: TGTGCCAGCAGTACACAGGGTTTCAACACTGAAGCTTTCTTT. It encodes CASSTQGFNTEAFF.

As for this clonotype: Being one base from a much bigger clone, this may be a read error. The chain recombines TRBV29-1 with TRBJ2-5; D gene unclear. CDR3 length equals 12 residues. From germline, CDR1 is SQVTM and CDR2 ANQGSEA. Written as DNA, the CDR3 is TGCGGCGCTGCATGGGGCCAAGAGACCCAGTACTTC. Amino acid sequence: CGAAWGQETQYF. The entire variable domain, with the rest obtained from reference TRBV29-1 and TRBJ2-5, is as follows: SAVISQKPSRDICQRGTSLTIQCQVDSQVTMMFWYRQQPGQSLTLIATANQGSEATYESGFVIDKFPISRPNLTFSTLTVSNMSPEDSSIYLCGAAWGQETQYFGPGTRLLVL.

Comment on this clonotype: One junction end disagrees with the germline gene, perhaps due to a read error. The CDR3 loop is CATNRDPTSGGAVAKNIQYF. CDR3 nucleotide sequence: TGTGCCACCAACAGAGATCCCACTAGCGGGGGGGCTGTAGCCAAAAACATTCAGTACTTC. This chain links TRBV15 with TRBJ2-4; 13 bases agree with TRBD2. CDR1 is LNHNV, CDR2 YYDKDF, per germline (reference sequence). CDR3 length equals 20 residues.

This clonotype came up a few times. The chain uses TRBV24-1 and TRBJ1-2; D not resolved. The CDR3 is made up of 14 amino acids. Trimming cost V 8 bases and J 4 bases, with 16 bases left between them. Germline V lookup: CDR1 KGHDR, CDR2 SFDVKD. The DNA of the CDR3 is TGTGCCACCAAAGATAGTGGAGGACTCTATGGCTACACCTTC. Amino acids: CATKDSGGLYGYTF.